This T cell receptor beta chain stems from a study of blood T cells in healthy people across ages. Notes on the study in general: Aged donors had fewer naive CD4+ cells and lower diversity than long-lived donors. Estimated diversity that came from one million T cells was considered an underestimate.

PCR was performed a second time for roughly 7 to 12 cycles using a sample-barcoded 5' primer and a J-beta primer mix. Each cDNA molecule was tagged by a template-switch adaptor with 12 random nucleotides. TCRdb ran MiXCR on the 5' RACE reads and lists one entry per CDR3 protein. In the table there are around 710,000 distinct CDR3 sequences, about 42% of which are singletons. Russia was home to the donors, healthy Caucasian individuals aged roughly 6 to 95. Trimming took off 5 bases at V and 2 bases at J, with 14 bases between the two ends. Per the germline V gene, CDR1 is MNHEY and CDR2 is SMNVEV (reference sequence). CDR3 length equals 15 residues. This clonotype was observed a few times. Its antigen remains unknown.

The TCR comes from a woman aged 55-70 years in good health. This rearrangement joins TRBV27 to TRBJ2-3, with D possibly TRBD1 on 7 matching bases. Sequenced: blood. CDR3 sequence: CASSPRDRPTDTQYF. The CDR3 DNA follows: TGTGCCAGCAGTCCGCGGGACAGACCCACAGATACGCAGTATTTT.